These 9 T cell receptor beta chains share one sample of origin, sequenced in a study of early T cells in non-severe SARS-CoV-2 infection. TCRdb fed the 5' RACE reads into MiXCR, producing one record per CDR3 protein. The table lists roughly 52,000 distinct CDR3 sequences, around 8% of them singletons. Sample: whole blood. All receptors derive from an adult who was a healthcare worker with PCR-confirmed SARS-CoV-2 infection or an uninfected control (not recorded which).

This clonotype was seen a few times. The chain combines TRBV5-1 with TRBJ2-3, with D tentatively TRBD1 (5 bases). This CDR3 comprises 14 residues. From germline, CDR1 is SGHRS and CDR2 YFSETQ. The V gene lost 4 bases and the J gene lost 2 bases, with 11 bases spanning the gap. DNA for the CDR3: TGCGCCAGCAGCCACGACAGTCTCACAGATACGCAGTATTTT. Translating gives CASSHDSLTDTQYF.

This rearrangement joins TRBV10-1 to TRBJ2-2; maybe TRBD1 (5 bases). Trimming removed 3 bases from V and 3 bases from J, with 11 bases in between. The CDR3 has 15 amino acids. CDR1 is WNHNN, CDR2 SYGVQD, per germline (reference sequence). In DNA, the CDR3 is TGCGCCAGCAGTGAAGGCAGGGCGGACACCGGGGAGCTGTTTTTT. This sequence encodes CASSEGRADTGELFF.

This clonotype was observed at least ten times. The chain carries TRBV5-1 and TRBJ2-3; 12 bases agree with TRBD2. J lost 6 bases, V lost 2 bases, and 1 base had no gene match. The CDR3 runs to 14 residues. The germline gives CDR1 SGHRS, CDR2 YFSETQ. The CDR3 is CASSFGTSGDTQYF. The CDR3 nucleotides are TGCGCCAGCAGCTTTGGGACTAGCGGGGATACGCAGTATTTT.

Ten or more counts support this clonotype. V is TRBV7-6 and J is TRBJ2-2; D assignment may be TRBD1 or TRBD2 (5 bases each). Germline CDR1 is SGHVS and CDR2 is FNYEAQ. Trimming removed 5 bases at V and 4 bases at J, with 17 bases between. This CDR3 comprises 16 residues. The CDR3 DNA reads TGTGCCAGCAGCCCTCGGTTGTTGGGGGTCACCGGGGAGCTGTTTTTT. Its translation: CASSPRLLGVTGELFF.

This clonotype was observed a handful of times. The chain employs TRBV12-3 or TRBV12-4 and TRBJ1-5; possibly TRBD1 for D (5 bases). The ends were cut back, 7 bases at V and 4 bases at J, with 8 bases in the middle. The CDR3 length is 12 residues. The CDR3 spells CASTGGNQPQHF. The CDR3 DNA reads TGTGCCAGCACCGGGGGAAATCAGCCCCAGCATTTT.

The table lists this clonotype with a few counts. The genes are TRBV6-5 and TRBJ1-5; D gene unclear. Germline CDR1 reads MNHEY; CDR2 reads SVGAGI. V lost 2 bases, J lost 0 bases, and 5 bases lay in between. This CDR3 has 14 residues. In DNA, the CDR3 is TGTGCCAGCAGTTACGCAGGTAGCAATCAGCCCCAGCATTTT. This sequence encodes CASSYAGSNQPQHF.

This clonotype was seen repeatedly, ten times or more. The gene calls are TRBV4-1 and TRBJ2-7; D possibly corresponds to TRBD2 (5 bases). Trimming left V 0 bases short and J 3 bases short, with 12 bases between. Germline lookup yields CDR1 MGHRA and CDR2 YSYEKL. The CDR3 contains 15 residues. The CDR3 sequence: CASSQDYPGNYEQYF. The CDR3 DNA follows: TGCGCCAGCAGCCAAGATTATCCGGGAAACTACGAGCAGTACTTC.

The chain has TRBV5-4 and TRBJ2-7; D gene unclear. V shed 0 bases and J shed 2 bases, with 15 bases lying between them. The CDR3 spans 16 residues. CDR1 and CDR2 from the germline V gene are SGHNT and YYREEE (reference sequence). This chain's CDR3 is CASSLELAETPYEQYF. The CDR3 DNA is TGTGCCAGCAGCTTGGAACTTGCGGAAACCCCCTACGAGCAGTACTTC.

This clonotype was observed many times. The rearrangement uses TRBV7-6 and TRBJ1-4; D gene unclear. The CDR3 runs to 15 residues. Per germline, CDR1 SGHVS and CDR2 FNYEAQ. Trimming stripped 1 base from V and 4 bases from J, with 10 bases between. The CDR3 DNA reads TGTGCCAGCAGCTTAGTTGGGAACAGTAATGAAAAACTGTTTTTT. Translated: CASSLVGNSNEKLFF.